Presented here are 12 T cell receptor beta chains from one specimen sequenced in a study of shared clonotypes between healthy human individuals. The method was immunoSEQ multiplex PCR; TCRdb's version includes in-frame clones alone and lacks a portion of them. The sample shows 560,000 or so clones, about 96% of them seen only once. CD45RO negativity and positive selection for CCR7 defined naive CD8 cells, a population that excluded terminally differentiated effector memory CD45RA+ cells. Specimen: naive CD8+ T cells sorted from blood. The source is a woman aged 30 to 39 in good health.

The J gene is TRBJ2-1, the V gene TRBV19, with 9 bases fitting TRBD2. CDR3 size: 15 residues. The germline V gene encodes CDR1 LNHDA and CDR2 SQIVND (reference sequence). Losses at the gene ends were 8 bases for V and 6 bases for J; bases not matched to a gene: 11. The CDR3 region has the DNA TGTGCCAGTTCCAAGACCGGGACTAGCAGCAATGAGCAGTTCTTC. It is translated as CASSKTGTSSNEQFF.

The V and J genes are TRBV4-1 and TRBJ2-1; D remains unclear. Germline assignment: CDR1 MGHRA and CDR2 YSYEKL. V was clipped by 1 base and J by 8 bases, with 9 bases between them. The CDR3 has 13 residues. The CDR3 bases are TGCGCCAGCAGCCAAGTCTGGTCCGATGAGCAGTTCTTC. It translates to CASSQVWSDEQFF.

The J gene is TRBJ2-2, the V gene TRBV6-6; D remains unclear. The CDR3 spans 13 residues. Germline V gene sequence: CDR1 MNHNY, CDR2 SVGAGI (reference sequence). The germline V and J ends were trimmed by 3 bases and 4 bases, with 6 bases remaining between them. DNA of the CDR3: TGTGCCAGCAGTTATCACCCCACCGGGGAGCTGTTTTTT. It encodes CASSYHPTGELFF.

CDR3 bases: TGTGCCAGCAGTTCATGGCGGGAGGGGGGCACCGGGGAGCTGTTTTTT. Protein product: CASSSWREGGTGELFF. V and J are TRBV27 and TRBJ2-2, with 9 bases that match TRBD2. Germline CDR1 and CDR2: MNHEY and SMNVEV (reference sequence). The CDR3 extends over 16 amino acids. V lost 4 bases and J lost 4; bases outside the gene matches: 7.

The V call is TRBV28, the J call TRBJ2-3; 8 nucleotides agree with TRBD2. V lost 7 bases, J lost 4 bases, and 16 bases stayed unmatched. The CDR3 sequence is 17 residues long. Germline V gene lookup returns CDR1 MDHEN and CDR2 SYDVKM. CDR3 protein: CASTPTGGGYFPDTQYF. DNA of the CDR3: TGTGCCAGCACCCCGACCGGGGGGGGCTATTTTCCAGATACGCAGTATTTT.

The chain joins TRBV5-8 to TRBJ2-7; a possible D gene is TRBD1 (6 bases). There are 14 residues in the CDR3. Germline-derived CDR1 and CDR2 are SGHTS and YDEGEE. V lost 2 bases and J 3 bases, leaving 12 bases between the germline ends. CDR3 region: CASSFAGTIYEQYF. As DNA, the CDR3 is TGTGCCAGCAGCTTCGCCGGGACAATCTACGAGCAGTACTTC. Using reference TRBV5-8 and TRBJ2-7 for the parts outside the CDR3, the full variable domain is EAGVTQSPTHLIKTRGQQATLRCSPISGHTSVYWYQQALGLGLQFLLWYDEGEERNRGNFPPRFSGRQFPNYSSELNVNALELEDSALYLCASSFAGTIYEQYFGPGTRLTVT.

The sample holds one count of this clone. The V call is TRBV29-1, the J call TRBJ2-3, with unresolved D. There are 15 residues in the CDR3. V was shortened by 8 bases and J by 4 bases, with 22 bases between the two germline ends. Germline CDR1 is SQVTM and CDR2 is ANQGSEA. CDR3 DNA: TGCAGCCCTTTTGTGGTTCAGATAGGTGCAGATACGCAGTATTTT. The encoded protein is CSPFVVQIGADTQYF.

V is TRBV9 and J is TRBJ2-6; either TRBD1 or TRBD2 may supply D (6 bases each). V shed 4 bases and J shed 11 bases, with 16 bases lying between them. Germline V CDR1 and CDR2: SGDLS, YYNGEE. The CDR3 has 14 residues. DNA for the CDR3: TGTGCCAGCAGCCCAACAGGGACTGAGGACGTCCTGACTTTC. Encoded protein: CASSPTGTEDVLTF.

This chain joins TRBV27 and TRBJ2-7; D gene unclear. CDR3 length equals 16 residues. Trimming left V 4 bases short and J 2 bases short, with 18 bases between. Germline V gene sequence: CDR1 MNHEY, CDR2 SMNVEV (reference sequence). CDR3 nucleotide sequence: TGTGCCAGCAGTTCCTACAAAGCTAGGAGTCCCTACGAGCAGTACTTC. It yields the protein CASSSYKARSPYEQYF.

CDR3 DNA: TGTGCCAGCAGTTTAGACAGGGAAGGCTTTGGAAACACCATATATTTT. This encodes CASSLDREGFGNTIYF. The genes are TRBV6-5 and TRBJ1-3; 7 positions agree with TRBD1. This CDR3 has 16 residues. Losses at the gene ends were 4 bases for V and 3 bases for J; bases not matched to a gene: 9. The V gene's germline CDR1 is MNHEY and CDR2 SVGAGI.

J is TRBJ2-3 and V is TRBV28; D might be TRBD2 (5 bases). Trimming left V 4 bases short and J 5 bases short, with 16 bases between. Per the germline V gene, CDR1 is MDHEN and CDR2 is SYDVKM. The CDR3 has 15 amino acids. CDR3 DNA: TGTGCCAGCAGTTCTCCCCCCGAAGAGGGAGATACGCAGTATTTT. It translates to CASSSPPEEGDTQYF.

This sequence joins TRBV13 and TRBJ1-1; D is unclear. Trimming cost V 2 bases and J 7 bases, with 17 bases left between them. The germline CDR1 and CDR2 sequences are PRHDT and FYEKMQ (reference sequence). This CDR3 region has 15 residues. CDR3 nucleotide sequence: TGTGCCAGCAGCTTACTTTCCCGGAGGGCCGATGAAGCTTTCTTT. Protein sequence: CASSLLSRRADEAFF. Full variable domain (remainder filled in from reference TRBV13 and TRBJ1-1): AAGVIQSPRHLIKEKRETATLKCYPIPRHDTVYWYQQGPGQDPQFLISFYEKMQSDKGSIPDRFSAQQFSDYHSELNMSSLELGDSALYFCASSLLSRRADEAFFGQGTRLTVV.